The rows below give T cell receptor beta chains drawn from one sample of a study of blood T cell repertoires in COVID-19. Sequencing used immunoSEQ multiplex PCR; TCRdb keeps in-frame clones, though not all of them. The sample contains about 200,000 clones, around 83% of which appear only once. Sequencing was carried out using peripheral blood. The receptor set was obtained from a man over 45 with active or convalescent COVID-19. The CDR3 runs from the conserved cysteine through the conserved F or W. D genes are given only for firm matches. Clone size is given for some rows only: seen once, a few or many times, or a class if the clone is expanded.

TRBV11-1	NA	TRBJ1-1	14	TRBD1	CASSPQGAVAEAFF	TGTGCCAGCAGCCCCCAGGGGGCGGTCGCTGAAGCTTTCTTT
TRBV14	NA	TRBJ1-5	13	NA	CASSQARAKPQHF	TGTGCCAGCAGCCAAGCTAGAGCCAAACCCCAGCATTTT
TRBV24-1	NA	TRBJ1-1	13	NA	CATQPGGSTEAFF	TGTGCCACGCAGCCCGGGGGGAGCACTGAAGCTTTCTTT
TRBV18	NA	TRBJ1-1	14	TRBD1	CASSPGTENTEAFF	TGTGCCAGCTCACCCGGGACAGAGAACACTGAAGCTTTCTTT
TRBV29-1	NA	TRBJ2-5	12	NA	CSVDKGPGTQYF	TGCAGCGTTGATAAGGGGCCGGGGACCCAGTACTTC
TRBV18	NA	TRBJ1-1	13	NA	CASSPPAPSGAFF	TGTGCCAGCTCACCTCCTGCCCCCTCCGGAGCTTTCTTT
TRBV2	NA	TRBJ2-1	15	TRBD2	CASSPGLAGAGEQFF	TGTGCCAGCAGCCCGGGACTAGCGGGAGCAGGAGAGCAGTTCTTC
TRBV24-1	NA	TRBJ2-2	15	NA	CATSPGSWGTGELFF	TGTGCCACCAGTCCGGGGTCTTGGGGCACCGGGGAGCTGTTTTTT
TRBV6-6	NA	TRBJ1-6	12	TRBD1	CASSTRDRKLHF	TGTGCCAGCAGTACCCGGGACAGGAAACTCCACTTT
TRBV5-4	NA	TRBJ1-2	13	NA	CASSFGGNYGYTF	TGTGCCAGCAGCTTCGGGGGTAACTATGGCTACACCTTC
TRBV7-2	NA	TRBJ2-2	14	NA	CASSLWHGAGELFF	TGTGCCAGCAGCTTATGGCACGGGGCCGGGGAGCTGTTTTTT
TRBV28	once	TRBJ1-6	16	TRBD1	CASSLYPGGAGSPLHF	TGTGCCAGCAGTCTATACCCAGGGGGCGCCGGCTCACCCCTCCACTTT
TRBV5-4	NA	TRBJ1-6	14	NA	CASSSTLGNSPLHF	TGTGCCAGCAGTAGTACTCTCGGGAATTCACCCCTCCACTTT
TRBV11-3	NA	TRBJ2-1	12	NA	CASSNRDNEQFF	TGTGCCAGCAGTAACAGGGATAATGAGCAGTTCTTC
TRBV28	NA	TRBJ2-5	15	TRBD1	CASIKAGQGKETQYF	TGTGCCAGCATCAAAGCGGGACAGGGGAAGGAGACCCAGTACTTC
TRBV28	NA	TRBJ2-3	18	TRBD2	CASSLWGSSGGFTDTQYF	TGTGCCAGCAGTCTGTGGGGGAGTAGCGGGGGCTTTACAGATACGCAGTATTTT
TRBV24-1	NA	TRBJ2-1	16	TRBD1	CATSEPGDRMGNEQFF	TGTGCCACCAGTGAGCCAGGGGACAGGATGGGGAATGAGCAGTTCTTC
TRBV7-3	NA	TRBJ2-3	17	TRBD2	CASSPASLAGGPDTQYF	TGTGCCAGCAGCCCAGCCAGTCTAGCGGGGGGGCCCGATACGCAGTATTTT
TRBV29-1	NA	TRBJ1-1	12	NA	CSVVRENTEAFF	TGCAGCGTTGTGAGAGAGAACACTGAAGCTTTCTTT
TRBV9	NA	TRBJ2-5	17	TRBD2	CASSVGTSGSGGETQYF	TGTGCCAGCAGCGTAGGTACTAGCGGGAGCGGCGGAGAGACCCAGTACTTC
TRBV4-3	once	TRBJ1-1	14	NA	CASSRDRRNTEAFF	TGCGCCAGCAGCCGTGACAGAAGGAATACTGAAGCTTTCTTT
TRBV6-2/TRBV6-3	NA	TRBJ2-1	17	NA	CASSSSRELSSYNEQFF	TGTGCCAGCAGTTCCTCCCGGGAGTTGTCCTCCTACAATGAGCAGTTCTTC
TRBV15	NA	TRBJ2-7	16	TRBD2	CATSRDGGSKAYEQYF	TGTGCCACCAGCAGAGATGGCGGGAGCAAAGCGTACGAGCAGTACTTC
TRBV7-9	NA	TRBJ2-7	15	TRBD2	CASSRPGGSIYEQYF	TGTGCCAGCAGCCGCCCGGGAGGGAGTATCTACGAGCAGTACTTC
TRBV5-6	NA	TRBJ2-1	15	TRBD2	CASSFLAGSWNEQFF	TGTGCCAGCAGCTTTCTAGCGGGATCGTGGAATGAGCAGTTCTTC
TRBV7-9	once	TRBJ2-2	15	NA	CASSAGVLNTGELFF	TGTGCCAGCAGCGCCGGGGTCTTAAACACCGGGGAGCTGTTTTTT
TRBV3-1/TRBV3-2	NA	TRBJ2-3	17	TRBD2	CASSHNRGGAGTDTQYF	TGTGCCAGCAGCCACAACCGCGGGGGGGCTGGAACAGATACGCAGTATTTT
TRBV28	few	TRBJ1-5	15	TRBD1	CASSLLDRGGQPQHF	TGTGCCAGCAGTTTACTCGACAGGGGAGGACAGCCCCAGCATTTT
TRBV7-9	NA	TRBJ2-7	13	NA	CASSQDRDYEQYF	TGTGCCAGCAGCCAAGACAGAGACTACGAGCAGTACTTC
TRBV27	NA	TRBJ1-6	12	NA	CASRTGPAPLHF	TGTGCCAGCCGCACAGGGCCAGCACCCCTCCACTTT
TRBV28	NA	TRBJ2-1	13	NA	CASSLSPIGEQFF	TGTGCCAGCAGTTTATCGCCTATCGGTGAGCAGTTCTTC
TRBV7-2	NA	TRBJ1-1	12	NA	CASSLGRDEAFF	TGTGCCAGCAGCTTAGGTCGGGATGAAGCTTTCTTT
TRBV5-1	NA	TRBJ2-5	12	TRBD1	CASRTGLETQYF	TGCGCCAGCCGGACAGGGTTGGAGACCCAGTACTTC
TRBV5-1	few	TRBJ1-1	13	NA	CASSLGGSTEAFF	TGCGCCAGCAGCTTGGGAGGGAGCACTGAAGCTTTCTTT
TRBV7-9	NA	TRBJ2-5	13	NA	CASSLAAGETQYF	TGTGCCAGCAGCTTAGCGGCGGGAGAGACCCAGTACTTC
TRBV6-5	NA	TRBJ2-7	14	TRBD2	CAGRAGASTYEQYF	TGTGCCGGAAGAGCGGGGGCCAGTACCTACGAGCAGTACTTC
TRBV19	NA	TRBJ1-5	13	NA	CASSIGISQPQHF	TGTGCCAGTAGTATCGGGATCAGTCAGCCCCAGCATTTT
TRBV2	NA	TRBJ1-5	14	NA	CASSEQGPGQPQHF	TGTGCCAGCAGTGAACAGGGCCCAGGCCAGCCCCAGCATTTT
TRBV11-2	NA	TRBJ2-4	16	TRBD2	CASRPLAGLAKNIQYF	TGTGCCAGCAGACCCCTAGCGGGGTTAGCCAAAAACATTCAGTACTTC
TRBV28	NA	TRBJ1-5	16	TRBD1	CASSSSGQGGWQPQHF	TGTGCCAGCAGTTCATCGGGACAGGGGGGATGGCAGCCCCAGCATTTT
TRBV9	once	TRBJ1-6	16	NA	CASSRGGGLTNSPLHF	TGTGCCAGCAGCCGGGGAGGAGGCTTAACGAATTCACCCCTCCACTTT
TRBV6-6	NA	TRBJ1-1	16	NA	CASSTTGGGLFTEAFF	TGTGCCAGCAGTACTACGGGAGGGGGTCTTTTCACTGAAGCTTTCTTT
TRBV7-3	NA	TRBJ2-2	19	TRBD1	CASRRRTGGEGANTGELFF	TGTGCCAGCAGACGGAGGACAGGGGGCGAGGGTGCGAACACCGGGGAGCTGTTTTTT
TRBV10-3	NA	TRBJ2-7	13	TRBD2	CAIRTSGSYEQYF	TGTGCCATCAGGACTAGCGGGTCCTACGAGCAGTACTTC
TRBV28	NA	TRBJ2-1	16	TRBD2	CASSSPIAGVNNEQFF	TGTGCCAGCAGTTCCCCGATAGCGGGAGTGAACAATGAGCAGTTCTTC
TRBV27	NA	TRBJ2-7	13	NA	CASAPGQSYEQYF	TGTGCCAGCGCCCCGGGTCAATCCTACGAGCAGTACTTC
TRBV2	NA	TRBJ2-2	14	TRBD1	CASSYTGVVGELFF	TGTGCCAGCAGTTATACAGGGGTAGTCGGGGAGCTGTTTTTT
TRBV6-6	NA	TRBJ1-5	13	NA	CASTRTLNQPQHF	TGTGCCAGCACCCGGACATTGAATCAGCCCCAGCATTTT
TRBV5-1	NA	TRBJ2-7	14	NA	CASSPGTPFYEQYF	TGCGCCAGCAGCCCGGGGACACCCTTCTACGAGCAGTACTTC
TRBV4-2	NA	TRBJ2-1	15	TRBD2	CASSHSGDHYNEQFF	TGTGCCAGCAGCCATAGCGGGGACCACTACAATGAGCAGTTCTTC
TRBV11-1	NA	TRBJ1-1	12	NA	CASSLQWTEAFF	TGTGCCAGCAGCCTACAGTGGACTGAAGCTTTCTTT
TRBV28	NA	TRBJ2-5	19	TRBD2	CASSWVRGPGLARRGAQYF	TGTGCCAGCAGTTGGGTTAGGGGACCGGGACTAGCGAGGCGGGGGGCCCAGTACTTC
TRBV29-1	NA	TRBJ1-5	13	NA	CSVVSGSNQPQHF	TGCAGCGTTGTCAGCGGAAGCAATCAGCCCCAGCATTTT
TRBV7-9	NA	TRBJ2-1	16	TRBD2	CASSLRGSGRYNEQFF	TGTGCCAGCAGCCTCAGGGGTAGCGGGAGGTACAATGAGCAGTTCTTC
TRBV19	NA	TRBJ2-7	14	TRBD1	CASTLGTGDYEQYF	TGTGCCAGTACCCTAGGGACAGGCGACTACGAGCAGTACTTC